This T cell receptor beta chain comes out of a study of CXCR3-negative and CXCR3-positive naive CD8 T cells (dated by TCRdb to about 2019). Concerning the study at large: In total, 120 million to 150 million TRB reads were obtained, which works out to roughly 1.5 +/- 0.3 million reads per library. The diversity and physicochemical repertoire analyses included ten to eleven donors pooled from two independent experiments. For the TRBV-TRBJ cluster analysis, the naive subsets came from 5 or 6 donors, while the memory cells came from 3 donors.

For each CD8+ T cell subset, flow sorting was done in triplicate, and roughly 330,000 cells per subset went directly into RLT lysis buffer. Peripheral blood mononuclear cells were isolated from buffy coats by standard density gradient centrifugation. Total RNA was extracted from sorted cells using an RNeasy Mini Kit. Study-wide conclusions, independent of this receptor: Both naive subsets had comparably high repertoire diversity, while memory CD8+ T cells had much lower repertoire diversity. Similar TRBV-TRBJ usage was shown by naive CXCR3-negative and CXCR3-positive cells from the same donor, whereas distinct patterns were shown by memory cells. CXCR3 expression partially decreased after cryopreservation, so most assays used freshly isolated PBMCs. Because surface CD5, which is linked to self-reactivity in mice, was comparable between the naive subsets, TCR interaction strength was also inferred from TRB CDR3 physicochemical properties.

Comments on this clonotype: Its antigen is unknown.

Reads for this sample came from a NextSeq 550. The Human TCR Profiling Kit (MiLaboratory) was used to prepare UMI-labeled 5' RACE TRB cDNA libraries. cDNA synthesis used the entire amount of extracted RNA, and PCR amplification then used the entire amount of cDNA produced. Libraries were prepared in parallel with an identical number of PCR cycles. In the original analysis: With a minimum of two reads required per UMI, MIGEC and MiXCR pulled out about 50,000 +/- 10,000 unique UMI-labeled TRB cDNA molecules from each library. An average of approximately 40,000 +/- 10,000 functional in-frame TRB CDR3 nucleotide clonotypes without stop codons was found per library. Diversity metrics, including normalized Shannon-Wiener and Chao1, were computed in VDJtools after downsampling to 5000 UMI-labeled TRB molecules per sample. VDJtools was used to calculate clonotype-size-weighted physicochemical properties of the central five CDR3 residues, namely interaction energy, strength, volume and Kidera factor 4. TCRdb reprocessed the reads, and each CDR3 protein sequence is entered once, without DNA. The V and J calls shown here were made by TCRdb, not taken from the authors' results. For this sample, the table gives approximately 39,000 distinct CDR3 sequences. The ten largest make up around 13% of the sample.

There are 15 amino acids in the CDR3, from cysteine to phenylalanine inclusive. The entry carries no DNA sequence. CDR1 SQVTM and CDR2 ANQGSEA were looked up in the germline V gene. The specimen was memory CD8+ T cells from blood. The label giving this sample's cell subset or site can be read as: conventional CD8+ memory T cells (TMEM), sorted as controls. The receptor comes from a human donor in good health. Some clones in this sample may be carry-over from other donors' samples. This chain is built from TRBV29-1 and TRBJ2-1; TCRdb's D gene call, TRBD2, goes unchecked for lack of DNA. The CDR3 in this case is CSVELTSGRVIEQFF.